The 5 T cell receptor beta chains reported below all come from one sample, sequenced in a study of shared clonotypes between healthy human individuals. Clones were read by immunoSEQ multiplex PCR, and TCRdb kept only the in-frame ones, dropping some. The repertoire holds hundreds of thousands of clones, with approximately 95% as singletons. The sequenced material came from naive CD4+ T cells sorted from blood. As to subset: CD45RA+ positively selected. The receptor source for this set is a woman aged 25 to 39 in good health.

The rearrangement joins TRBV5-6 to TRBJ2-5; 11 nucleotides match TRBD1. Looked up from germline, CDR1 is SGHDT and CDR2 is YYEEEE. This CDR3 has 16 residues. Trimming took 3 bases from V and 3 from J; bases not matched to a gene: 7. Written as DNA, the CDR3 is TGTGCCAGCAGCTCCTACCGGGACAGGGGGAAAGAGACCCAGTACTTC. It codes for CASSSYRDRGKETQYF.

This clone was seen only once. The V call is TRBV11-3, the J call TRBJ2-3; D is possibly TRBD2 (5 bases). From germline, CDR1 is SGHNT and CDR2 YENEEA. The germline V and J ends were trimmed by 1 base and 5 bases, with 13 bases remaining between them. The CDR3 loop spans 15 amino acids. CDR3 nucleotides: TGTGCCAGCAGCTTAGGCGGAGGCCCCATAGATACGCAGTATTTT. It codes for CASSLGGGPIDTQYF.

This clone was seen only once. This rearrangement joins TRBV18 to TRBJ1-5; possible D gene TRBD1, 5 bases. Trimming stripped 2 bases from V and 7 bases from J, with 9 bases between. Germline CDR1 is KGHSH and CDR2 is LQKENI. CDR3 length: 13 residues. The DNA of the CDR3 is TGTGCCAGCTCACCAACGAGGGACCAGCCCCAGCATTTT. Amino acid sequence: CASSPTRDQPQHF.

This rearrangement joins TRBV6-6 to TRBJ1-5, with a weak D call TRBD1 (5 bases). V was trimmed by 7 bases and J by 0 bases, leaving 13 bases between them. Germline CDR1 reads MNHNY; CDR2 reads SVGAGI (reference sequence). The CDR3 consists of 15 residues. CDR3 amino acids: CASTRGSNSNQPQHF. In nucleotides, the CDR3 is TGTGCCAGCACCCGGGGGTCTAATAGCAATCAGCCCCAGCATTTT.

This sequence joins TRBV7-9 and TRBJ1-1; D gene unclear. Germline V CDR1 and CDR2: SEHNR, FQNEAQ (reference sequence). The CDR3 spans 13 residues. The V end was cut by 4 bases, the J end by 1 base, with 7 bases between. The chain's CDR3 is CASSSARNTEAFF. DNA for the CDR3: TGTGCCAGCAGCTCGGCCCGGAACACTGAAGCTTTCTTT.